The 20 T cell receptor beta chains reported below all come from one sample, sequenced in a study of T cell repertoires in cytomegalovirus infection. TCRdb processed the reads anew with MiXCR; each CDR3 protein has one entry. The data show about 260,000 distinct CDR3 sequences, roughly an eighth seen once. The material sequenced was PBMCs. The origin of the receptors is a human donor in good health (CMV status not recorded). Some clones in this sample may be carry-over from other donors' samples.

There are a few counts of this clonotype. This chain uses TRBV23-1 with TRBJ2-7; TRBD1 matches 7 bases. TRBV23-1 is filed as an ORF, its function uncertain. The CDR3 is made up of 14 amino acids. The V and J ends lost 3 bases and 4 bases, in that order; junction bases with no gene match: 6. Here the CDR3 reads CASSHPGQMYEQYF. The CDR3 region has the DNA TGCGCCAGCAGTCACCCGGGACAGATGTACGAGCAGTACTTC.

Ten or more counts support this clonotype. This rearrangement joins TRBV28 to TRBJ1-2; unclear D gene. This CDR3 region has 12 residues. Per the germline V gene, CDR1 is MDHEN and CDR2 is SYDVKM. The V end lost 4 bases, the J end lost 7 bases, and 10 bases lay between the germline ends. CDR3: CASSSSRAGYTF. In nucleotides, the CDR3 is TGTGCCAGCAGTTCTTCCCGGGCTGGCTACACCTTC.

CDR3 in DNA: TGTGCCAGCCGGAATCCAAGCGGGGGAAATGACAATGAGCAGTTCTTC. Protein product: CASRNPSGGNDNEQFF. The chain has TRBV2 and TRBJ2-1; TRBD2 aligns across 8 bases. CDR1 is SNHLY and CDR2 is FYNNEI in the germline V gene. This CDR3 contains 16 residues. With V trimmed by 8 bases and J by 5 bases, 14 bases remained unmatched. The full variable domain, its missing parts supplied by reference TRBV2 and TRBJ2-1, is EPEVTQTPSHQVTQMGQEVILRCVPISNHLYFYWYRQILGQKVEFLVSFYNNEISEKSEIFDDQFSVERPDGSNFTLKIRSTKLEDSAMYFCASRNPSGGNDNEQFFGPGTRLTVL.

The chain joins TRBV9 to TRBJ1-2, with D uncertain. The CDR3 covers 13 residues. The germline V gene encodes CDR1 SGDLS and CDR2 YYNGEE. Trimming removed 1 base at V and 8 bases at J, with 12 bases between. As DNA, the CDR3 is TGTGCCAGCAGCGTAAACGAAGGATTGGGCTACACCTTC. Protein sequence: CASSVNEGLGYTF.

V usage is TRBV19 and J usage is TRBJ2-7; TRBD2 is a possible D gene (5 bases). CDR1 LNHDA and CDR2 SQIVND come from the germline V gene (reference sequence). Between the trimmed V and J ends, which lost 8 bases and 3 bases, there was a span of 11 bases. There are 12 residues in the CDR3. The CDR3 nucleotides are TGTGCCAGTCATGACGGACTCTACGAGCAGTACTTC. Protein: CASHDGLYEQYF.

This clonotype appeared many times. This chain links TRBV12-5 with TRBJ1-3; D may be TRBD1 (5 bases). The germline V and J ends were trimmed by 2 bases and 0 bases, with 8 bases remaining between them. Germline CDR1 is LGHNT and CDR2 is FRNRAP. The CDR3 is made up of 15 amino acids. In DNA, the CDR3 is TGTGCTAGTGGTTTGTGGGACGGCTCTGGAAACACCATATATTTT. Protein: CASGLWDGSGNTIYF. The entire variable domain, with the rest obtained from reference TRBV12-5 and TRBJ1-3, is as follows: DARVTQTPRHKVTEMGQEVTMRCQPILGHNTVFWYRQTMMQGLELLAYFRNRAPLDDSGMPKDRFSAEMPDATLATLKIQPSEPRDSAVYFCASGLWDGSGNTIYFGEGSWLTVV.

V and J are TRBV20-1 and TRBJ1-2, with TRBD1 matching 7 bases. The CDR3 length is 14 residues. The trim removed 4 bases at V and 4 bases at J, leaving 9 bases unmatched. Germline CDR1 is DFQATT and CDR2 is SNEGSKA (reference sequence). CDR3 in amino acids: CSATDRVLGYGYTF. In DNA, the CDR3 is TGCAGTGCTACCGACAGGGTGCTTGGCTATGGCTACACCTTC.

The J gene is TRBJ2-2, the V gene TRBV4-1, with TRBD2 identical over 8 bases. There are 17 residues in the CDR3. With 0 bases clipped from V and 3 bases from J, the junction kept 6 bases outside the gene matches. Germline assignment: CDR1 MGHRA and CDR2 YSYEKL. In nucleotides, the CDR3 is TGCGCCAGCAGCCAAGACCCGGGGGGGCTCCACACCGGGGAGCTGTTTTTT. This gives the protein CASSQDPGGLHTGELFF.

V and J are TRBV20-1 and TRBJ2-7; perhaps TRBD2 as D (5 bases). This CDR3 is 13 amino acids long. Germline assignment: CDR1 DFQATT and CDR2 SNEGSKA (reference sequence). Trimming removed 0 bases at V and 2 bases at J, with 8 bases between. The CDR3 DNA reads TGCAGTGCTAGAGATCTCGGGACCTACGAGCAGTACTTC. This encodes CSARDLGTYEQYF.

In its sample, this clonotype was seen a few times. This sequence joins TRBV19 and TRBJ1-1; perhaps TRBD1 as D (6 bases). The V gene lost 8 bases and the J gene lost 1 base, with 11 bases spanning the gap. Germline CDR1 LNHDA, CDR2 SQIVND (reference sequence). The CDR3 runs to 13 residues. CDR3 in DNA: TGTGCCAGTCATGGACAGAGGAACACTGAAGCTTTCTTT. Its protein product is CASHGQRNTEAFF.

This clonotype was seen ten or more times. This sequence joins TRBV7-6 and TRBJ2-1, with 10 bases aligning to TRBD2. Germline V lookup: CDR1 SGHVS, CDR2 FNYEAQ. The CDR3 sequence is 15 residues long. Trimming took 1 base from V and 10 from J; bases not matched to a gene: 7. CDR3 DNA: TGTGCCAGCAGCTTAGACGGACTAGCGGTGTCGGAGCAGTTCTTC. As protein: CASSLDGLAVSEQFF. Together with reference TRBV7-6 and TRBJ2-1, the CDR3 gives the full variable domain: GAGVSQSPRYKVTKRGQDVALRCDPISGHVSLYWYRQALGQGPEFLTYFNYEAQQDKSGLPNDRFSAERPEGSISTLTIQRTEQRDSAMYRCASSLDGLAVSEQFFGPGTRLTVL.

This clonotype showed up just a few times. This chain connects TRBV29-1 to TRBJ2-6, with 8 bases aligning to TRBD1. The CDR3 runs 17 residues. The V gene's germline CDR1 is SQVTM and CDR2 ANQGSEA. J gave up 0 bases and V 1 base, and 5 bases lay outside the gene matches. The CDR3 loop reads CSVEVRDRSSGANVLTF. The CDR3 nucleotides are TGCAGCGTTGAAGTCCGGGACAGGAGCTCTGGGGCCAACGTCCTGACTTTC.

This rearrangement joins TRBV28 to TRBJ1-1; 8 positions agree with TRBD1. V lost 5 bases to trimming and J lost 4 bases; unmatched junction nucleotides: 9. In germline, CDR1 is MDHEN, CDR2 SYDVKM. The CDR3 totals 15 residues. Here the CDR3 reads CASSPWTGRATEAFF. The CDR3 bases are TGTGCCAGCAGTCCCTGGACAGGGAGGGCCACTGAAGCTTTCTTT.

This clonotype has at least ten counts. The chain couples TRBV5-6 to TRBJ2-1; D is possibly TRBD1 (6 bases). In germline, CDR1 is SGHDT, CDR2 YYEEEE. The CDR3 spans 11 residues. V dropped 4 bases and J dropped 11 bases, with 10 bases sitting between them. The chain's CDR3 is CASSTGTQQFF. CDR3 bases: TGTGCCAGCAGCACCGGGACACAGCAGTTCTTC.

This clonotype was seen many times. The chain has TRBV6-2 or TRBV6-3 and TRBJ2-1; TRBD1 is a possible D gene (5 bases). Germline CDR1 is MNHEY and CDR2 is SVGEGT. V lost 6 bases and J 3 bases, leaving 24 bases between the germline ends. This CDR3 spans 18 amino acids. The CDR3 loop is CASSHLKMTAVLYNEQFF. DNA of the CDR3: TGTGCCAGCAGCCACCTTAAGATGACAGCCGTCCTCTACAATGAGCAGTTCTTC.

This rearrangement joins TRBV27 to TRBJ2-7; 8 bases line up with TRBD1. V was clipped by 3 bases and J by 4 bases; unmatched bases: 8. Germline V lookup: CDR1 MNHEY, CDR2 SMNVEV (reference sequence). The CDR3 contains 15 residues. CDR3 residues: CASSLFGQGPYEQYF. Written as DNA, the CDR3 is TGTGCCAGCAGTTTGTTCGGACAGGGCCCATACGAGCAGTACTTC.

This clonotype has a count of ten or more. DNA of the CDR3: TGTGCCAGCAGTTATTTGCAGTTGGGTGAAAAACTGTTTTTT. This codes for CASSYLQLGEKLFF. The chain links TRBV6-2 or TRBV6-3 to TRBJ1-4; D unresolved. The CDR3 sequence is 14 residues long. The germline V gene encodes CDR1 MNHEY and CDR2 SVGEGT. V lost 3 bases and J lost 7, with 12 bases in between.

Notes on this clonotype: A single base separates this from a much larger clone, so it may be a read error. The chain links TRBV6-1 to TRBJ1-1; TRBD1 aligns across 7 bases. Germline assignment: CDR1 MNHNS and CDR2 SASEGT. With V trimmed by 4 bases and J by 1 base, 18 bases remained unmatched. This CDR3 has 19 amino acids. Here the CDR3 DNA reads TGTGCCAGCAGTGGAGGGATGCGGGACAGTCCTTTCTGGAACACTGAAGCTTTCTTT. It specifies CASSGGMRDSPFWNTEAFF.

The genes are TRBV20-1 and TRBJ2-2; 7 bases fit TRBD1. V lost 1 base to trimming and J lost 7 bases; unmatched junction nucleotides: 9. The CDR3 is made up of 15 amino acids. CDR1 is DFQATT and CDR2 is SNEGSKA in the germline V gene (reference sequence). The CDR3 coding sequence is TGCAGTGCTAGAGTCCCAGGGGGATGGATCGGGGAGCTGTTTTTT. Its protein is CSARVPGGWIGELFF.

The CDR3 sequence: CSVTGTSGSTDTQYF. As DNA, the CDR3 is TGCAGCGTAACCGGGACTAGCGGGAGTACAGATACGCAGTATTTT. This chain uses TRBV29-1 with TRBJ2-3; 14 nucleotides line up with TRBD2. CDR1 is SQVTM, CDR2 ANQGSEA, per germline. This CDR3 region has 15 residues. V lost 6 bases, J lost 3 bases, and 5 bases stayed unmatched.